Sequencing of this T cell receptor (beta chain) was carried out in a study of OX40 agonist ivuxolimab in advanced cancers. Overall study: Partial responses were achieved by three patients, of whom one had hepatocellular carcinoma and two had cutaneous melanoma.

Some clones are missing from TCRdb's copy, which holds only in-frame ones; the method was immunoSEQ multiplex PCR. The profile covers about 69,000 clones, with about nine tenths appearing a single time and approximately 2.6% taken by the ten largest. About this clone: Its target is unknown.

Systemic immunosuppression or autoimmune disease history was grounds to exclude patients. Regarding the study as a whole: By week 6 at 0.1 to 3.0 mg/kg, blood CD4+ and CD8+ T cells had expanded clonally.

The CDR3 loop spans 16 amino acids. The germline gives CDR1 WSHSY, CDR2 SAAADI. Trimming left V 6 bases short and J 0 bases short, with 15 bases between. The sequencing used CD4+ or CD8+ T cells sorted from blood, collected in a trial of the OX40 agonist ivuxolimab. The receptor comes from an adult with an advanced solid tumor such as melanoma, head and neck, liver or kidney cancer. This chain links TRBV10-2 with TRBJ1-3; no clear D gene. The CDR3: CASRGTDGISGNTIYF. CDR3 DNA: TGCGCCAGCAGGGGCACAGACGGAATCTCTGGAAACACCATATATTTT.